This TCR beta chain was sequenced for a study of blood T cell repertoires in COVID-19. Overall study: COVID-19 samples collected from the United States, Italy and Spain covered acute and convalescent phases. Sample material is recorded as cDNA or gDNA derived from T cells, B-cell-depleted T cells, or PBMCs.

Original processing methods: The authors estimated nucleated cell counts from reference gene primer amplification. Generated by immunoSEQ multiplex PCR, the TCRdb table keeps only in-frame clones and is missing some. V and J calls and clone size are given by that table; D and trimming were obtained from the DNA. The sample holds a few hundred thousand clones, 70% to 90% seen once. Sample: peripheral blood. This receptor was obtained from a woman in her sixties with COVID-19, enrolled during active disease.

Here the CDR3 reads CAIKGQGGYEQYF. CDR3 bases: TGTGCCATCAAGGGACAGGGGGGTTACGAGCAGTACTTC. The V and J genes are TRBV10-3 and TRBJ2-7; 11 bases agree with TRBD1. This CDR3 is 13 amino acids long. Trimming removed 7 bases from V and 4 bases from J; junction bases left unmatched: 3. The germline CDR1 and CDR2 sequences are ENHRY and SYGVKD.